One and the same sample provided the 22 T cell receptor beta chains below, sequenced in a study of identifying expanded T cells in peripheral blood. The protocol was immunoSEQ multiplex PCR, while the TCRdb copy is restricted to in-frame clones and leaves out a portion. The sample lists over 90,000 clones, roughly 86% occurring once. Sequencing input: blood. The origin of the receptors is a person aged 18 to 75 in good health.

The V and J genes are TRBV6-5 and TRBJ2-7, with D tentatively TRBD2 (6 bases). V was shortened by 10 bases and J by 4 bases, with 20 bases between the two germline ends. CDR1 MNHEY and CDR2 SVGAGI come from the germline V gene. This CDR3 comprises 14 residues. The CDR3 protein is CATWDSGTRYEQYF. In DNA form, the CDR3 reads TGTGCCACGTGGGATAGCGGCACCCGTTACGAGCAGTACTTC.

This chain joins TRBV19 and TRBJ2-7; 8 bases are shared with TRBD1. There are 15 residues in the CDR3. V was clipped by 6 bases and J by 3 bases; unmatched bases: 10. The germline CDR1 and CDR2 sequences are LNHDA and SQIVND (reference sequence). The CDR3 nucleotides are TGTGCCAGTAGGAAGGGACAGGCGGCACTCTACGAGCAGTACTTC. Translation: CASRKGQAALYEQYF.

The CDR3 DNA follows: TGTGCCAGCAGCTTGGCGGCGGGAGCCGAGCAGTACTTC. It translates to CASSLAAGAEQYF. This rearrangement joins TRBV7-3 to TRBJ2-7; 7 bases line up with TRBD2. This CDR3 comprises 13 residues. The trim removed 3 bases at V and 6 bases at J, leaving 5 bases unmatched. Germline V lookup: CDR1 SGHTA, CDR2 FQGTGA.

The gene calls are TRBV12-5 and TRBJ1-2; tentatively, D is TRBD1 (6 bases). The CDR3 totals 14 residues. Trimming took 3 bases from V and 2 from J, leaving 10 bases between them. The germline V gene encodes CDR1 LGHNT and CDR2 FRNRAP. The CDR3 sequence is CASGLGGGNYGYTF. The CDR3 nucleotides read TGTGCTAGTGGTTTAGGGGGGGGAAACTATGGCTACACCTTC.

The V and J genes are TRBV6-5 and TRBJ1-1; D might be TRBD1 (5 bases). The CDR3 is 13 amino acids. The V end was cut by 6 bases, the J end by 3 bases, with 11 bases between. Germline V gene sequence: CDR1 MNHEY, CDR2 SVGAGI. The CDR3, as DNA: TGTGCCAGCAGAACCGGGACTTACACTGAAGCTTTCTTT. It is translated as CASRTGTYTEAFF.

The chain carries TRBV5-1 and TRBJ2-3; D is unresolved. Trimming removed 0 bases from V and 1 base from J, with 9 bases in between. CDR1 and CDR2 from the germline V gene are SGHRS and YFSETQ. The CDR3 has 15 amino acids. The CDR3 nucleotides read TGCGCCAGCAGCTTGGCCTGGAGCGGCACAGATACGCAGTATTTT. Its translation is CASSLAWSGTDTQYF.

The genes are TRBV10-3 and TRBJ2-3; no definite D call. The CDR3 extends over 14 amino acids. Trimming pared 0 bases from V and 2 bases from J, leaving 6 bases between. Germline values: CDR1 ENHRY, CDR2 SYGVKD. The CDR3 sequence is CAISESSATDTQYF. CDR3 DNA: TGTGCCATCAGTGAGTCGAGCGCCACAGATACGCAGTATTTT.

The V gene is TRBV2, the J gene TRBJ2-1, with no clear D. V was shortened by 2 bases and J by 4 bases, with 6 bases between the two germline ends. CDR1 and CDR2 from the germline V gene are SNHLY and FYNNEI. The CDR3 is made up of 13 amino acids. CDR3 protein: CASSESRYNEQFF. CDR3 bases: TGTGCCAGCAGTGAATCACGATACAATGAGCAGTTCTTC. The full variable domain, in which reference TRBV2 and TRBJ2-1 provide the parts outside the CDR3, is EPEVTQTPSHQVTQMGQEVILRCVPISNHLYFYWYRQILGQKVEFLVSFYNNEISEKSEIFDDQFSVERPDGSNFTLKIRSTKLEDSAMYFCASSESRYNEQFFGPGTRLTVL.

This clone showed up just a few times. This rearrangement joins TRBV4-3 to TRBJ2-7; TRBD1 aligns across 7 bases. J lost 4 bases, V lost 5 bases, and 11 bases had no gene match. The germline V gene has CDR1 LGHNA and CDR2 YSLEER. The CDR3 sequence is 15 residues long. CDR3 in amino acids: CASSVGKRGLYEQYF. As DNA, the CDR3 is TGCGCCAGCAGCGTCGGAAAAAGGGGGCTATACGAGCAGTACTTC.

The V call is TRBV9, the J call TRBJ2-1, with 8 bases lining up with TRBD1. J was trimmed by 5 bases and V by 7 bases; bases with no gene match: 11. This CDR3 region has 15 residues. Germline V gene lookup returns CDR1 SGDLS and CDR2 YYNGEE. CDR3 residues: CASRAPGTGNNEQFF. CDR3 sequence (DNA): TGTGCCAGCCGAGCCCCCGGGACAGGTAACAATGAGCAGTTCTTC.

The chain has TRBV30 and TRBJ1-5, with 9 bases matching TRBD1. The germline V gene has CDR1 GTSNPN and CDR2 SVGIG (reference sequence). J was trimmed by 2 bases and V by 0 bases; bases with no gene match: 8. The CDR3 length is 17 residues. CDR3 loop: CAWSVPTGGSGNQPQHF. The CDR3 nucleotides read TGTGCCTGGAGTGTGCCTACAGGGGGCAGTGGCAATCAGCCCCAGCATTTT.

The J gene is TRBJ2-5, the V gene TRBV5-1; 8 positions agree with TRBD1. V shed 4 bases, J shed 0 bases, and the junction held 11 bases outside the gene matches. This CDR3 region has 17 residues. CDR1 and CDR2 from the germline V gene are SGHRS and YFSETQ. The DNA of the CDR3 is TGCGCCAGCAGCCGATCTCCGGGACAGGTATACCAAGAGACCCAGTACTTC. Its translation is CASSRSPGQVYQETQYF.

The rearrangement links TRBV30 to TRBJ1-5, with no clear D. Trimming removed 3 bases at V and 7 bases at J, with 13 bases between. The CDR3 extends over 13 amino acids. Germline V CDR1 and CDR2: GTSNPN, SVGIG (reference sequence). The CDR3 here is CAWSPPGMQPQHF. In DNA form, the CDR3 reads TGTGCCTGGAGCCCCCCTGGGATGCAGCCCCAGCATTTT. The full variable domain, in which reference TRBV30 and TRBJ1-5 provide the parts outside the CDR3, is SQTIHQWPATLVQPVGSPLSLECTVEGTSNPNLYWYRQAAGRGLQLLFYSVGIGQISSEVPQNLSASRPQDRQFILSSKKLLLSDSGFYLCAWSPPGMQPQHFGDGTRLSIL.

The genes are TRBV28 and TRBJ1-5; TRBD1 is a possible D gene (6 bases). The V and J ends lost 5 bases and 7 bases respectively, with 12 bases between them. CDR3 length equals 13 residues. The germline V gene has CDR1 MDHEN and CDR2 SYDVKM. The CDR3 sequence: CASSRRGKQPQHF. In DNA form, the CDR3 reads TGTGCCAGCAGTCGCAGGGGTAAGCAGCCCCAGCATTTT.

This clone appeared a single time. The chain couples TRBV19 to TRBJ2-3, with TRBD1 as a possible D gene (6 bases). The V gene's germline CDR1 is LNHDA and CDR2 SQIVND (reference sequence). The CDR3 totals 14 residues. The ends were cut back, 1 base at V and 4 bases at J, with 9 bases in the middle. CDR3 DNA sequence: TGTGCCAGTAGTATAGGGACAGTCCCAGATACGCAGTATTTT. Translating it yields CASSIGTVPDTQYF.

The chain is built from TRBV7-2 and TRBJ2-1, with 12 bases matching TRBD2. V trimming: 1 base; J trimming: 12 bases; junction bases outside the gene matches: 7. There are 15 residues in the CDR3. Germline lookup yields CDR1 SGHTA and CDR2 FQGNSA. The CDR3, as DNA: TGTGCCAGCAGCTTAGGGCTAGCGGGAGGGGCTAGGCAGTTCTTC. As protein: CASSLGLAGGARQFF.

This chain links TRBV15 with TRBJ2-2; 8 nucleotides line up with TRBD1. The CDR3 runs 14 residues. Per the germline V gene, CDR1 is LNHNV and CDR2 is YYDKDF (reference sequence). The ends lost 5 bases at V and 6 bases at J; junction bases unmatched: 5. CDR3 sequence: CATSESQGAGELFF. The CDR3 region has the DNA TGTGCCACCAGCGAATCACAGGGGGCCGGGGAGCTGTTTTTT.

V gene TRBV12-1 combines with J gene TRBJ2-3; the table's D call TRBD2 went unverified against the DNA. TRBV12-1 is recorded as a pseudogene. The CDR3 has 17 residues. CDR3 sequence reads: CASSSNPLAGSTDTQYF. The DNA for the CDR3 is TGTGCCAGCAGCTCCAACCCACTAGCGGGGAGCACAGATACGCAGTATTTT.

In DNA, the CDR3 is TGTGCCAGCAGCACACTGGACAGGGTGGGTGAAAAACTGTTTTTT. Amino acids: CASSTLDRVGEKLFF. This rearrangement joins TRBV7-9 to TRBJ1-4; 8 nucleotides line up with TRBD1. The CDR3 has 15 amino acids. Per the germline V gene, CDR1 is SEHNR and CDR2 is FQNEAQ (reference sequence). The J segment lost 7 bases and the V segment lost 5 bases, leaving 9 bases of the junction unmatched.

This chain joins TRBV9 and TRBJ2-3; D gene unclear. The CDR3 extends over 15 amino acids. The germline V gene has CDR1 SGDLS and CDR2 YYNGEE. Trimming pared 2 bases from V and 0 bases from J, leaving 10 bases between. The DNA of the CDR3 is TGTGCCAGCAGCGTGTGGCCTACAAGCACAGATACGCAGTATTTT. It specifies CASSVWPTSTDTQYF.

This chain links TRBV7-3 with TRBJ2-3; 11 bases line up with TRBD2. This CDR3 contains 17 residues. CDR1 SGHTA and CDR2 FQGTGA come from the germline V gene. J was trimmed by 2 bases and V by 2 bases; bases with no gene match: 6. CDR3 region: CASSLHPSGRTTDTQYF. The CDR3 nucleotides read TGTGCCAGCAGCTTACATCCTAGCGGGAGGACCACAGATACGCAGTATTTT.

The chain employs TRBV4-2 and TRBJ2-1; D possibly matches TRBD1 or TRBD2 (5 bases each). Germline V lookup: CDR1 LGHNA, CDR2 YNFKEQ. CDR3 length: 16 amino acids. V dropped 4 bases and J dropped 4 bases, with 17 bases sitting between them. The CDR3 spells CASSLGTLRKYNEQFF. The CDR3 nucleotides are TGTGCCAGCAGCCTGGGGACCCTTCGTAAATACAATGAGCAGTTCTTC.